These T cell receptor beta chains were read from a single sample in a study of technical replicates of blood from a few donors. The assay was immunoSEQ multiplex PCR, and TCRdb's table has in-frame clones only and misses some. The repertoire consists of 75,000 to 95,000 clones, with around 90% occurring once and the leading ten covering under 0.3%. The specimen was T cells isolated from PBMCs. Receptors originate from a human donor in good health. The CDR3 runs from the conserved cysteine through the conserved F or W. A D gene is named only where the DNA matches it firmly. The size of a clone is reported for some rows only, either as once, few or many, or as a class for expanded clones.

v_call	j_call	clone_size	cdr3_length	d_call	cdr3_nt	cdr3_aa
TRBV5-1	TRBJ2-5	few	14	-	TGCGCCAGCAGCTTGGTGACACTTCAAGAGACCCAGTACTTC	CASSLVTLQETQYF
TRBV21-1	TRBJ1-1	few	15	-	TGTGCCAGCAGCAAGGGACAGGATGTAAACACTGAAGCTTTCTTT	CASSKGQDVNTEAFF
TRBV29-1	TRBJ2-3	-	17	TRBD2	TGCAGCGTTCAAGGGACTAGCGGGAGGTGGGGCACAGATACGCAGTATTTT	CSVQGTSGRWGTDTQYF
TRBV5-1	TRBJ1-2	-	14	TRBD1	TGCGCCAGCAGCGATACCGGGACAGGGGGCGGCTACACCTTC	CASSDTGTGGGYTF
TRBV2	TRBJ2-1	-	14	TRBD1	TGTGCCACCGTAACCGGGACAGCGATCAATGAGCAGTTCTTC	CATVTGTAINEQFF
TRBV27	TRBJ2-7	-	14	-	TGTGCCAGCAGTTCGGAGCATATGCCCTACGAGCAGTACTTC	CASSSEHMPYEQYF
TRBV7-9	TRBJ2-1	-	17	TRBD2	TGTGCCAGCAGCCCTCAAGCGACTAGCGGAGTCTACAATGAGCAGTTCTTC	CASSPQATSGVYNEQFF
TRBV7-9	TRBJ2-7	-	16	TRBD2	TGTGCCAGCAGCTTAGCTGGAAGCGGGAGTTTCCACGAGCAGTACTTC	CASSLAGSGSFHEQYF
TRBV6-6	TRBJ2-7	-	15	-	TGTGCCAGCAGCCGGAGGGACAGATCCATCTACGAGCAGTACTTC	CASSRRDRSIYEQYF
TRBV6-5	TRBJ1-1	-	15	TRBD1	TGTGCCAGCAGTTACGTCGGGACAGGAAACACTGAAGCTTTCTTT	CASSYVGTGNTEAFF